The 28 T cell receptor beta chains listed next were all sequenced from one sample in a study of cytomegalovirus exposure and HLA in healthy donors. PCR involved 60 Vbeta and 13 Jbeta primers. Libraries were prepared by immunoSEQ multiplex PCR; TCRdb keeps only in-frame clonotypes and omits some of them. Of some 190,000 clones listed, 76% are singletons. Material for sequencing was PBMCs. The receptors derive from a man younger than 35 in good health and CMV-seronegative.

The J gene is TRBJ1-4, the V gene TRBV18, with a tentative D call TRBD1 (5 bases). The V gene's germline CDR1 is KGHSH and CDR2 LQKENI. The CDR3 has 14 residues. V was trimmed by 6 bases and J by 5 bases, leaving 13 bases between them. This chain's CDR3 is CASSLSRENEKLFF. The CDR3 bases are TGTGCCAGCTCCCTAAGCAGGGAAAATGAAAAACTGTTTTTT.

This chain uses TRBV19 with TRBJ1-6, with 7 bases that match TRBD1. CDR3 length: 14 residues. The ends lost 3 bases at V and 9 bases at J; junction bases unmatched: 5. The germline V gene has CDR1 LNHDA and CDR2 SQIVND (reference sequence). The CDR3 DNA sequence: TGTGCCAGTAGTATCCAGGGGGGAGGTTCACCCCTCCACTTT. Translated: CASSIQGGGSPLHF.

The chain is built from TRBV7-9 and TRBJ1-2; D possibly corresponds to TRBD1 (5 bases). Between the trimmed V and J ends, which lost 0 bases and 6 bases, there was a span of 5 bases. The CDR3 extends over 12 amino acids. Germline V lookup: CDR1 SEHNR, CDR2 FQNEAQ (reference sequence). This CDR3 is CASSLAGHGYTF. CDR3 DNA sequence: TGTGCCAGCAGCTTAGCGGGGCATGGCTACACCTTC.

The CDR3: CASSLIEGGTEAFF. DNA for the CDR3: TGTGCCAGCAGCCTAATCGAGGGGGGGACTGAAGCTTTCTTT. The chain combines TRBV6-1 with TRBJ1-1, with a tentative D call TRBD1 (6 bases). This CDR3 has 14 residues. V lost 6 bases, J lost 5 bases, and 16 bases lay in between. Germline values: CDR1 MNHNS, CDR2 SASEGT.

This clone was seen only a few times. V and J are TRBV14 and TRBJ1-2; tentatively, D is TRBD1 (6 bases). The V gene's germline CDR1 is SGHDN and CDR2 FVKESK. The CDR3 is 17 residues long. V shed 4 bases and J shed 4 bases, with 22 bases lying between them. CDR3 loop: CASSPPGGTPALYGYTF. The CDR3 region has the DNA TGTGCCAGCAGCCCCCCCGGTGGGACACCCGCCCTCTATGGCTACACCTTC.

The V call is TRBV5-4, the J call TRBJ2-1, with 8 bases identical to TRBD2. Trimming cost V 0 bases and J 7 bases; bases outside gene matches: 9. The CDR3 is made up of 16 amino acids. Germline-derived CDR1 and CDR2 are SGHNT and YYREEE (reference sequence). DNA of the CDR3: TGTGCCAGCAGCTTGGCGGGAGGGGCGGGGTGGAATGAGCAGTTCTTC. It yields the protein CASSLAGGAGWNEQFF. Full variable domain (remainder filled in from reference TRBV5-4 and TRBJ2-1): ETGVTQSPTHLIKTRGQQVTLRCSSQSGHNTVSWYQQALGQGPQFIFQYYREEENGRGNFPPRFSGLQFPNYSSELNVNALELDDSALYLCASSLAGGAGWNEQFFGPGTRLTVL.

This clone has only one observation. The V and J genes are TRBV29-1 and TRBJ1-2; 9 bases are a match to TRBD1. The V and J ends lost 6 bases and 7 bases, in that order; junction bases with no gene match: 9. The CDR3 spans 13 residues. CDR1 is SQVTM, CDR2 ANQGSEA, per germline. The CDR3 DNA reads as TGCAGCGTAGGACCGGGGACAGGGTCTGGCTACACCTTC. It codes for CSVGPGTGSGYTF.

The chain employs TRBV20-1 and TRBJ2-3; no clear D. Trimming cost V 6 bases and J 3 bases, with 7 bases left between them. Germline V gene sequence: CDR1 DFQATT, CDR2 SNEGSKA (reference sequence). The CDR3 covers 11 residues. DNA of the CDR3: TGCAGTGCGGCTAGGACAGATACGCAGTATTTT. Translated, it gives CSAARTDTQYF.

The CDR3 region has the DNA TGTGCCAGTAGCCCACGGGGGGGCGGCTCCTACAATGAGCAGTTCTTC. It codes for CASSPRGGGSYNEQFF. The chain employs TRBV19 and TRBJ2-1; 8 bases are shared with TRBD2. The CDR3 totals 16 residues. V was pared by 6 bases and J by 0 bases, with 7 bases of the junction left unmatched. In germline, CDR1 is LNHDA, CDR2 SQIVND (reference sequence).

This clone was counted a single time. This chain links TRBV9 with TRBJ2-5; D might be TRBD1 (6 bases). CDR1 SGDLS and CDR2 YYNGEE come from the germline V gene. V gave up 0 bases and J gave up 5 bases, with 14 bases separating them. This CDR3 comprises 15 residues. CDR3 region: CASSVVAGQGETQYF. The CDR3 DNA follows: TGTGCCAGCAGCGTAGTGGCAGGGCAGGGGGAGACCCAGTACTTC. Variable domain in full (rest from reference TRBV9 and TRBJ2-5): DSGVTQTPKHLITATGQRVTLRCSPRSGDLSVYWYQQSLDQGLQFLIQYYNGEERAKGNILERFSAQQFPDLHSELNLSSLELGDSALYFCASSVVAGQGETQYFGPGTRLLVL.

In this sample, this clone turned up a few times. The J gene is TRBJ2-7, the V gene TRBV27; 15 bases map to TRBD2. V was clipped by 4 bases and J by 2 bases; unmatched bases: 3. Germline CDR1 MNHEY, CDR2 SMNVEV (reference sequence). The CDR3 covers 16 residues. CDR3 amino acids: CASSSGLAGGTYEQYF. DNA for the CDR3: TGTGCCAGCAGTTCCGGACTAGCGGGAGGGACCTACGAGCAGTACTTC.

The CDR3 spells CSALKMNEQFF. DNA for the CDR3: TGCAGTGCTCTAAAAATGAATGAGCAGTTCTTC. The rearrangement uses TRBV20-1 and TRBJ2-1; D unresolved. In germline, CDR1 is DFQATT, CDR2 SNEGSKA (reference sequence). This CDR3 comprises 11 residues. Deletions cut 5 bases from V and 7 bases from J, with 9 bases between.

This clone was recorded once. The chain uses TRBV18 and TRBJ2-1, with 11 bases that match TRBD2. CDR3 length: 15 residues. The V gene's germline CDR1 is KGHSH and CDR2 LQKENI. The trim removed 0 bases at V and 8 bases at J, leaving 3 bases unmatched. CDR3 loop: CASSPPTSGSHEQFF. For the CDR3, the DNA is TGTGCCAGCTCACCACCCACTAGCGGGAGCCATGAGCAGTTCTTC.

This sequence joins TRBV29-1 and TRBJ1-4, with 8 bases fitting TRBD1. This CDR3 region has 15 residues. Germline loops: CDR1 SQVTM, CDR2 ANQGSEA. The trim removed 7 bases at V and 3 bases at J, leaving 10 bases unmatched. This CDR3 reads CSAAPGGSSNEKLFF. The CDR3 region has the DNA TGCAGCGCCGCCCCAGGGGGCTCGTCTAATGAAAAACTGTTTTTT.

The V and J genes are TRBV5-6 and TRBJ2-7; 8 bases are shared with TRBD1. V was pared by 4 bases and J by 6 bases, with 3 bases of the junction left unmatched. CDR1 is SGHDT, CDR2 YYEEEE, per germline. The CDR3 spans 12 residues. This CDR3 reads CASSHTGGEQYF. In DNA, the CDR3 is TGTGCCAGCAGCCACACAGGGGGCGAGCAGTACTTC.

V usage is TRBV7-9 and J usage is TRBJ2-2, with 8 bases that match TRBD2. The germline CDR1 and CDR2 sequences are SEHNR and FQNEAQ (reference sequence). After removal of 1 base from V and 1 base from J, the junction contained 2 bases not matched to a gene. The CDR3 covers 16 residues. In DNA, the CDR3 is TGTGCCAGCAGCTTAGGGACTAGCAAGAACACCGGGGAGCTGTTTTTT. This gives the protein CASSLGTSKNTGELFF.

This chain's CDR3 is CASSRGTGSGEQYF. The DNA for the CDR3 is TGCGCCAGCAGCCGTGGGACAGGGTCGGGCGAGCAGTACTTC. This chain links TRBV5-1 with TRBJ2-7; 9 bases are a match to TRBD1. Germline V gene data show CDR1 as SGHRS and CDR2 as YFSETQ. Germline trimming cut 4 bases from V and 6 bases from J; bases unmatched to any gene: 8. There are 14 residues in the CDR3. The entire variable domain, with the rest obtained from reference TRBV5-1 and TRBJ2-7, is as follows: KAGVTQTPRYLIKTRGQQVTLSCSPISGHRSVSWYQQTPGQGLQFLFEYFSETQRNKGNFPGRFSGRQFSNSRSEMNVSTLELGDSALYLCASSRGTGSGEQYFGPGTRLTVT.

In nucleotides, the CDR3 is TGTGCCAGCAGTGAACTCAAGGAGACGGGGGAACGAAACATTCAGTACTTC. This codes for CASSELKETGERNIQYF. This chain links TRBV2 with TRBJ2-4; D possibly corresponds to TRBD2 (6 bases). V lost 2 bases to trimming and J lost 6 bases, with 20 bases between them. CDR1 and CDR2 from the germline V gene are SNHLY and FYNNEI. The CDR3 extends over 17 amino acids.

The chain recombines TRBV10-3 with TRBJ2-2, with D tentatively TRBD2 (5 bases). CDR3 size: 13 residues. Trimming pared 11 bases from V and 1 base from J, leaving 11 bases between. The germline V gene has CDR1 ENHRY and CDR2 SYGVKD. The CDR3 DNA is TGTGCCTCCTCGGACTGGAACACCGGGGAGCTGTTTTTT. Its protein product is CASSDWNTGELFF.

This clone was seen a handful of times. The chain joins TRBV6-6 to TRBJ1-1; possible D gene TRBD1, 5 bases. Germline V gene sequence: CDR1 MNHNY, CDR2 SVGAGI (reference sequence). V lost 0 bases to trimming and J lost 1 base, with 6 bases between them. This CDR3 contains 14 residues. This CDR3 reads CASSYSGGNTEAFF. CDR3 DNA: TGTGCCAGCAGTTACTCCGGGGGGAACACTGAAGCTTTCTTT.

The V call is TRBV30, the J call TRBJ2-3; D gene ambiguous. The CDR3 length is 13 residues. Trimming took 1 base from V and 2 from J, leaving 7 bases between them. CDR1 is GTSNPN, CDR2 SVGIG, per germline (reference sequence). CDR3 protein: CAWSGAPTDTQYF. The CDR3 DNA reads TGTGCCTGGAGTGGGGCTCCCACAGATACGCAGTATTTT.

V and J are TRBV5-8 and TRBJ1-5, with D hard to call. Deletions cut 3 bases from V and 9 bases from J, with 16 bases between. The CDR3 runs to 14 residues. The germline gives CDR1 SGHTS, CDR2 YDEGEE. For the CDR3, the DNA is TGTGCCAGCAGCTACCCGACGGGTGCTTGGCCCCAGCATTTT. Translating it yields CASSYPTGAWPQHF. The full variable domain, its missing parts supplied by reference TRBV5-8 and TRBJ1-5, is EAGVTQSPTHLIKTRGQQATLRCSPISGHTSVYWYQQALGLGLQFLLWYDEGEERNRGNFPPRFSGRQFPNYSSELNVNALELEDSALYLCASSYPTGAWPQHFGDGTRLSIL.

The chain has TRBV6-1 and TRBJ1-2; D is ambiguous. Germline assignment: CDR1 MNHNS and CDR2 SASEGT. The CDR3 has 14 amino acids. The V end was cut by 1 base, the J end by 6 bases, with 12 bases between. CDR3 sequence (DNA): TGTGCCAGCAGTGAAGTGGCAGGTTTGGATGGCTACACCTTC. Encoded protein: CASSEVAGLDGYTF.

This clone was picked up many times. The V gene is TRBV10-2, the J gene TRBJ1-6, with TRBD1 as a possible D gene (5 bases). Germline V CDR1 and CDR2: WSHSY, SAAADI. V was clipped by 8 bases and J by 7 bases, with 12 bases between them. The CDR3 has 13 residues. CDR3 protein: CASGRGENSPLHF. CDR3 in DNA: TGCGCCAGCGGGAGGGGAGAGAATTCACCCCTCCACTTT.

The rearrangement uses TRBV10-3 and TRBJ1-2, with D tentatively TRBD1 (5 bases). Germline V gene sequence: CDR1 ENHRY, CDR2 SYGVKD. Trimming cost V 7 bases and J 7 bases, with 13 bases left between them. This CDR3 has 12 amino acids. The chain's CDR3 is CAIMQGGGGYTF. The CDR3 nucleotides are TGTGCCATCATGCAGGGAGGTGGTGGCTACACCTTC.

The chain combines TRBV6-5 with TRBJ2-3, with unresolved D. The CDR3 has 11 residues. Germline assignment: CDR1 MNHEY and CDR2 SVGAGI. The V gene lost 4 bases and the J gene lost 8 bases, with 7 bases spanning the gap. The CDR3 sequence is CASSSDFTQYF. The CDR3 DNA follows: TGTGCCAGCAGTTCAGACTTTACGCAGTATTTT.

The chain links TRBV7-9 to TRBJ1-4; D call uncertain. The CDR3 is 14 amino acids. The V and J ends lost 1 base and 5 bases respectively, with 8 bases between them. Per the germline V gene, CDR1 is SEHNR and CDR2 is FQNEAQ (reference sequence). The CDR3 bases are TGTGCCAGCAGCTTAGGGCAGATAAATGAAAAACTGTTTTTT. Translating it yields CASSLGQINEKLFF.

The chain is built from TRBV19 and TRBJ1-2; 8 bases align to TRBD1. The CDR3 is 12 amino acids. V gave up 4 bases and J gave up 8 bases; unmatched junction bases: 3. In germline, CDR1 is LNHDA, CDR2 SQIVND (reference sequence). This chain's CDR3 is CASSRDRGGYTF. The CDR3 nucleotides are TGTGCCAGTAGTAGAGACAGGGGCGGCTACACCTTC.